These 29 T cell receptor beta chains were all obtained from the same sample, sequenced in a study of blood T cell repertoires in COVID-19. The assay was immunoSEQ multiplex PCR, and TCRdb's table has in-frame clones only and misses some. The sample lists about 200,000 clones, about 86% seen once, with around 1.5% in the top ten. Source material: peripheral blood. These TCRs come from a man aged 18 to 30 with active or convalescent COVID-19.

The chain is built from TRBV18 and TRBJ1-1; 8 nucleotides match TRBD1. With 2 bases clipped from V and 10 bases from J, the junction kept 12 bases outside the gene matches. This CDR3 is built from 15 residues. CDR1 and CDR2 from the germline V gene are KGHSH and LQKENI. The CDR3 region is CASSPEGQGRSGAFF. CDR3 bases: TGTGCCAGCTCACCAGAAGGACAGGGCCGTTCAGGAGCTTTCTTT.

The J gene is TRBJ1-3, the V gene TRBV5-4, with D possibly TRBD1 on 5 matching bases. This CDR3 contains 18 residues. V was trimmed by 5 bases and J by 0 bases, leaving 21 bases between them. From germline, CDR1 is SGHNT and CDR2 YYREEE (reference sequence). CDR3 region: CASSLGGWHSTSGNTIYF. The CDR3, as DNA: TGTGCCAGCAGTCTTGGGGGGTGGCACAGTACCTCTGGAAACACCATATATTTT.

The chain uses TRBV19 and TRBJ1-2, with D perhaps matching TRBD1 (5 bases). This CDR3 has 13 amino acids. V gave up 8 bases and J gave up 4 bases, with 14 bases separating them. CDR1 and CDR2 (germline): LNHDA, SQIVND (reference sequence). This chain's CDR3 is CASRNDRFYGYTF. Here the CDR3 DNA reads TGTGCCAGTCGTAATGACAGATTCTATGGCTACACCTTC.

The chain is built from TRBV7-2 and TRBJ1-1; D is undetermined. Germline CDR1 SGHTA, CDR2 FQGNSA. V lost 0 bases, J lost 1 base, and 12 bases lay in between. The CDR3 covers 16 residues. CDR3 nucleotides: TGTGCCAGCAGCTTAGCGAGGAGGGTGGCGAACACTGAAGCTTTCTTT. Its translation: CASSLARRVANTEAFF.

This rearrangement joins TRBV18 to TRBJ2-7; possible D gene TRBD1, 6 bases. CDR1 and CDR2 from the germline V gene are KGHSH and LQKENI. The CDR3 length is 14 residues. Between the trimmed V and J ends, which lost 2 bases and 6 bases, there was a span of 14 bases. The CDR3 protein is CASSPEGHSSEQYF. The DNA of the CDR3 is TGTGCCAGCTCACCAGAGGGACACTCGTCCGAGCAGTACTTC.

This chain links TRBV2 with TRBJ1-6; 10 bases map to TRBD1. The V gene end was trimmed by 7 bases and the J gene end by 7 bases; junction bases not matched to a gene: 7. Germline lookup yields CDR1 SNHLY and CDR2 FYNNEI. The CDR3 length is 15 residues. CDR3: CASNGPGQGNSPLHF. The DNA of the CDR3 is TGTGCCAGCAACGGACCGGGACAGGGGAATTCACCCCTCCACTTT.

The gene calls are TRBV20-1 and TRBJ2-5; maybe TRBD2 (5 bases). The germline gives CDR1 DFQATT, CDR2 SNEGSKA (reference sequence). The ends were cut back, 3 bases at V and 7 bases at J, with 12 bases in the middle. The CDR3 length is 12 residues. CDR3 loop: CSASMEARTQYF. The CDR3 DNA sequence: TGCAGTGCTAGTATGGAGGCTCGGACCCAGTACTTC.

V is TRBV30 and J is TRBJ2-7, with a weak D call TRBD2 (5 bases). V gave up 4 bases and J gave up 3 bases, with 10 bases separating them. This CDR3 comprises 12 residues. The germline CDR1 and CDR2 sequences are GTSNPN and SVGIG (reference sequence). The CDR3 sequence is CAWTPSSYEQYF. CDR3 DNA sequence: TGTGCCTGGACGCCTAGCAGCTACGAGCAGTACTTC.

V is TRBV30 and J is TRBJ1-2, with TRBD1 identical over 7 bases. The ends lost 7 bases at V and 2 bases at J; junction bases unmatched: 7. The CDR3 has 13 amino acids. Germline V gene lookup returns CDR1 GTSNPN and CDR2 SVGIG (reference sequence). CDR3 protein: CAYRDRNNYGYTF. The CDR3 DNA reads TGTGCCTACCGGGACAGAAACAACTATGGCTACACCTTC. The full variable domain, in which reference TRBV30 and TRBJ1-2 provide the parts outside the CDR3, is SQTIHQWPATLVQPVGSPLSLECTVEGTSNPNLYWYRQAAGRGLQLLFYSVGIGQISSEVPQNLSASRPQDRQFILSSKKLLLSDSGFYLCAYRDRNNYGYTFGSGTRLTVV.

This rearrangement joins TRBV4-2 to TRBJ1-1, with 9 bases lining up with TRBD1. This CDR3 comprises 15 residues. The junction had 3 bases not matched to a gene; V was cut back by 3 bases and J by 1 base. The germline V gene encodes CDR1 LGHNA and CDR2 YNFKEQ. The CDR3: CASSHRDRENTEAFF. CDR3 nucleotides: TGTGCCAGCAGCCACCGGGACAGGGAGAACACTGAAGCTTTCTTT.

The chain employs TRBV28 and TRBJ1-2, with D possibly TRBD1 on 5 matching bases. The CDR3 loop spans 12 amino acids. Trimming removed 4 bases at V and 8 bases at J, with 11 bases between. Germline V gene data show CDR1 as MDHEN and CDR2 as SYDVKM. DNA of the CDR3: TGTGCCAGCAGTTCCAGGGTTTCGGGCTACACCTTC. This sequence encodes CASSSRVSGYTF.

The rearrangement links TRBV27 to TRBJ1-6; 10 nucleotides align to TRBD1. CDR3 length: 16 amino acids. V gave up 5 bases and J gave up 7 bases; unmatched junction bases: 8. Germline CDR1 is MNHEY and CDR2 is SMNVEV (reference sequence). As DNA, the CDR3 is TGTGCCAGCAGTCCAAGACAGGGGGCCAACAATTCACCCCTCCACTTT. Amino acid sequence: CASSPRQGANNSPLHF.

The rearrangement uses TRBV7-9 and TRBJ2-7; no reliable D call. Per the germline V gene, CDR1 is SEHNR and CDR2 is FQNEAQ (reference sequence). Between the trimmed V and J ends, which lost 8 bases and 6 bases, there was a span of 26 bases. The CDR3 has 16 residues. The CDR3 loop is CASVPIAPGYPREQYF. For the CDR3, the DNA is TGTGCCAGCGTCCCCATTGCCCCGGGTTACCCCCGCGAGCAGTACTTC.

CDR3 bases: TGTGCCAGCAGCTCCGCCCCGCGAAACAATCAGCCCCAGCATTTT. It encodes CASSSAPRNNQPQHF. V and J are TRBV7-8 and TRBJ1-5; no clear D. The CDR3 totals 15 residues. Germline CDR1 SGHVS, CDR2 FQNEAQ. V lost 4 bases to trimming and J lost 3 bases, with 13 bases between them.

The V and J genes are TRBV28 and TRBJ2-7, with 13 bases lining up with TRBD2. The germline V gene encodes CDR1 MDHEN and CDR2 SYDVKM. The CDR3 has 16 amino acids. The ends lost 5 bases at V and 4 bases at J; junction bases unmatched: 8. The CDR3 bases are TGTGCCAGCAGTGCCGAGACTAGCGGGAGGATTTACGAGCAGTACTTC. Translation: CASSAETSGRIYEQYF. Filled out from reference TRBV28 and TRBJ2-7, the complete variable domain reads DVKVTQSSRYLVKRTGEKVFLECVQDMDHENMFWYRQDPGLGLRLIYFSYDVKMKEKGDIPEGYSVSREKKERFSLILESASTNQTSMYLCASSAETSGRIYEQYFGPGTRLTVT.

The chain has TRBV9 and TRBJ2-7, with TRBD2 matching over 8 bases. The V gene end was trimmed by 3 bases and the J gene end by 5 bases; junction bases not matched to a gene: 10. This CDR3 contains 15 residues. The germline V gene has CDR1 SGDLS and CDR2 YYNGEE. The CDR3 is CASSAQGGGINEQYF. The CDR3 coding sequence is TGTGCCAGCAGCGCCCAGGGCGGGGGGATCAACGAGCAGTACTTC.

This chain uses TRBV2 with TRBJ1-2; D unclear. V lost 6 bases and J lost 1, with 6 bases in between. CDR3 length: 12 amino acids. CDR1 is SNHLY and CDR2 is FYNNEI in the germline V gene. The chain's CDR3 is CASSSYNYGYTF. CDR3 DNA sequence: TGTGCCAGCAGCTCCTATAACTATGGCTACACCTTC.

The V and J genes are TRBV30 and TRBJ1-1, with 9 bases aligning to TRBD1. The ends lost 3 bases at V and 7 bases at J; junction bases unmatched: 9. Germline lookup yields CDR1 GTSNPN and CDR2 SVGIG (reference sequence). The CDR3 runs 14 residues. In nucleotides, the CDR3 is TGTGCCTGGAGGAAACAGGGGGCGAGAAATGAAGCTTTCTTT. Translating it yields CAWRKQGARNEAFF.

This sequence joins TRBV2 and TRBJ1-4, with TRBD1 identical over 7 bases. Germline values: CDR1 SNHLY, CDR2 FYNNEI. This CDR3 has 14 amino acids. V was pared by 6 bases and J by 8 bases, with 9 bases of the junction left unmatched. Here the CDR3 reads CASSKGRGEEKLFF. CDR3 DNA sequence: TGTGCCAGCAGCAAGGGCAGGGGGGAAGAAAAACTGTTTTTT.

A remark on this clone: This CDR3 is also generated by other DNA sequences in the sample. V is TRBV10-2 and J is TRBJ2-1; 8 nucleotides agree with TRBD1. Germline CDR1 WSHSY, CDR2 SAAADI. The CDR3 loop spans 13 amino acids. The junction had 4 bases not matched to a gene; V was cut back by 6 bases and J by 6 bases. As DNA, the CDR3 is TGCGCCAGCAGCGAACAGGGGGGCAATGAGCAGTTCTTC. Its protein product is CASSEQGGNEQFF.

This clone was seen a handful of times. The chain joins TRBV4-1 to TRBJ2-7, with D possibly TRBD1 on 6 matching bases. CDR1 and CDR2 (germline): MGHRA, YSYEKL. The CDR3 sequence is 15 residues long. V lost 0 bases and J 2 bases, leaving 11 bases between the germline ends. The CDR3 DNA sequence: TGCGCCAGCAGCCAAGAAGGGGGTAAAACCTACGAGCAGTACTTC. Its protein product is CASSQEGGKTYEQYF.

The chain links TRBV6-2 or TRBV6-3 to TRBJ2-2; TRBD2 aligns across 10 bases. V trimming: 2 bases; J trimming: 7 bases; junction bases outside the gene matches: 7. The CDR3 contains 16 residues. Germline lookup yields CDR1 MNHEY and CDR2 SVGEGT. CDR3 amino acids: CASSYGLAGESGELFF. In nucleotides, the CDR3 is TGTGCCAGCAGTTACGGGCTAGCGGGAGAAAGCGGGGAGCTGTTTTTT.

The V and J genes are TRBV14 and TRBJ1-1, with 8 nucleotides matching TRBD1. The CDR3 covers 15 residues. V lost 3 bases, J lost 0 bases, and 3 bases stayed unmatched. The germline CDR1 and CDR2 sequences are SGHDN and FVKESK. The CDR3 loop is CASSQRTGMNTEAFF. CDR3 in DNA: TGTGCCAGCAGCCAGAGGACAGGGATGAACACTGAAGCTTTCTTT.

CDR3 region: CATSKRFGASLNYGYTF. The CDR3, as DNA: TGTGCCACCAGCAAGAGATTTGGGGCCTCTCTAAACTATGGCTACACCTTC. The rearrangement uses TRBV15 and TRBJ1-2; maybe TRBD1 (5 bases). The V end lost 4 bases, the J end lost 2 bases, and 20 bases lay between the germline ends. CDR1 and CDR2 (germline): LNHNV, YYDKDF (reference sequence). The CDR3 covers 17 residues.

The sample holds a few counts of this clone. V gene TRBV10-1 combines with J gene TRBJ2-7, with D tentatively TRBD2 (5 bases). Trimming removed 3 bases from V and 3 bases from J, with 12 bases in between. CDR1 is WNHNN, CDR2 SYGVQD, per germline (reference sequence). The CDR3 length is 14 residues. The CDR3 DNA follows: TGCGCCAGCAGTGACTCGGCCGGAGGCTACGAGCAGTACTTC. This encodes CASSDSAGGYEQYF.

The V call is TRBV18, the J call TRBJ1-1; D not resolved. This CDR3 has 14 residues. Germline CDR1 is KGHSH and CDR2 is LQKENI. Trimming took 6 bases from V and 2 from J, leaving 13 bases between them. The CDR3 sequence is CASSPAWTNTEAFF. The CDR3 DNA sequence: TGTGCCAGCTCTCCCGCATGGACTAACACTGAAGCTTTCTTT.

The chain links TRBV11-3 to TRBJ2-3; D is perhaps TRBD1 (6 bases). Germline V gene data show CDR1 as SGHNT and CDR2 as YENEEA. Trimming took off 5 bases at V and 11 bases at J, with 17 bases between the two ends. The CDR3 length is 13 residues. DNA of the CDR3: TGTGCCAGCAGCGTCCAGGGGCACCCACTGCAGTATTTT. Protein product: CASSVQGHPLQYF.

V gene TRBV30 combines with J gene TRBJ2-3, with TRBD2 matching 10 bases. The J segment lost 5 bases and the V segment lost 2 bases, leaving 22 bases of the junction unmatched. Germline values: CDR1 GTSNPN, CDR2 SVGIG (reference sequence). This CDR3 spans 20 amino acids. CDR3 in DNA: TGTGCCTGGAGTTCCCTCGGGGCTGAGCGGGAGGGCAGGTTGAGAGATACGCAGTATTTT. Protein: CAWSSLGAEREGRLRDTQYF.

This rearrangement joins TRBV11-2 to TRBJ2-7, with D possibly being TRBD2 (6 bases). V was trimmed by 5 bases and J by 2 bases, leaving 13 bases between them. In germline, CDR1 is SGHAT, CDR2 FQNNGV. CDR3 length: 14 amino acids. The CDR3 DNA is TGTGCCAGCAGCGGGCTGCGGGGAACCTACGAGCAGTACTTC. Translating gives CASSGLRGTYEQYF.